This T cell receptor beta chain is drawn from a study of blood T cell repertoires in COVID-19. The germline gives CDR1 SGHNT, CDR2 YYREEE (reference sequence). Trimming cost V 4 bases and J 6 bases, with 8 bases left between them. CDR3 length: 12 amino acids. Only in-frame clones appear in the TCRdb table, and some are missing; sequencing was by immunoSEQ multiplex PCR. The repertoire holds around 170,000 clones, with approximately 79% as singletons. The sample consisted of peripheral blood. V gene TRBV5-4 combines with J gene TRBJ2-1; D is uncertain. The sequence came from a man aged 25 to 45 with active or convalescent COVID-19. CDR3 sequence (DNA): TGTGCCAGCAGCCCCAGATTCAATGAGCAGTTCTTC. Protein sequence: CASSPRFNEQFF.